Listed here are 7 T cell receptor beta chains from one sample, sequenced in a study of blood T cell repertoires in COVID-19. TCRdb's copy holds only in-frame clones and misses some; the assay was immunoSEQ multiplex PCR. The table shows roughly 300,000 clones, with 84% occurring only once. Sequencing was done on a sample of peripheral blood. These receptors were collected from a human donor with COVID-19, enrolled during active disease. The donor label of this sample is uncertain.

The chain joins TRBV5-8 to TRBJ1-2; D is ambiguous. The CDR3 extends over 11 amino acids. Germline V gene sequence: CDR1 SGHTS, CDR2 YDEGEE. With 4 bases removed from V and 7 bases from J, the gap between germline ends came to 8 bases. CDR3 in DNA: TGTGCCAGCAGCCTTAGCCGTGGCTACACCTTC. The encoded protein is CASSLSRGYTF.

The V gene is TRBV5-1, the J gene TRBJ2-1, with 10 bases aligning to TRBD1. V trimming: 4 bases; J trimming: 10 bases; junction bases outside the gene matches: 8. The CDR3 consists of 14 residues. Germline CDR1 and CDR2: SGHRS and YFSETQ. CDR3 sequence (DNA): TGCGCCAGCAGCCTTGACAGGGGGCGAGGCGAGCAGTTCTTC. Its translation is CASSLDRGRGEQFF.

This clone occurred once. This chain links TRBV9 with TRBJ2-1; 11 positions match TRBD2. CDR1 SGDLS and CDR2 YYNGEE come from the germline V gene. With 3 bases clipped from V and 4 bases from J, the junction kept 6 bases outside the gene matches. The CDR3 extends over 16 amino acids. The CDR3 DNA is TGTGCCAGCAGCGCCCTGGGACTAGCGGAATACAATGAGCAGTTCTTC. Translated: CASSALGLAEYNEQFF.

The V call is TRBV10-2, the J call TRBJ2-7, with 7 bases identical to TRBD1. This CDR3 has 15 residues. The germline V gene has CDR1 WSHSY and CDR2 SAAADI. V dropped 4 bases and J dropped 3; count of bases not matched to a gene: 9. CDR3 nucleotides: TGCGCCAGCAGTGTAGCAGGACAGGATTTCTACGAGCAGTACTTC. Its translation is CASSVAGQDFYEQYF.

As DNA, the CDR3 is TGTGCCACCGCTAGGGGGGGAGGTACAGATACGCAGTATTTT. Amino acids: CATARGGGTDTQYF. The chain combines TRBV15 with TRBJ2-3; a weak D match, TRBD2 (7 bases). CDR3 length equals 14 residues. The germline V gene encodes CDR1 LNHNV and CDR2 YYDKDF (reference sequence). The ends were cut back, 8 bases at V and 3 bases at J, with 15 bases in the middle. The full variable domain, with the rest looked up from reference TRBV15 and TRBJ2-3, is DAMVIQNPRYQVTQFGKPVTLSCSQTLNHNVMYWYQQKSSQAPKLLFHYYDKDFNNEADTPDNFQSRRPNTSFCFLDIRSPGLGDTAMYLCATARGGGTDTQYFGPGTRLTVL.

This clone was found once. The rearrangement links TRBV6-5 to TRBJ1-2; TRBD1 aligns across 7 bases. Losses at the gene ends were 7 bases for V and 4 bases for J; bases not matched to a gene: 6. Germline loops: CDR1 MNHEY, CDR2 SVGAGI. This CDR3 is built from 13 residues. As DNA, the CDR3 is TGTGCCAGCATTGCGCAGGGGGGCTATGGCTACACCTTC. The encoded protein is CASIAQGGYGYTF.

The chain uses TRBV18 and TRBJ2-5, with 8 positions matching TRBD2. The germline CDR1 and CDR2 sequences are KGHSH and LQKENI. V dropped 6 bases and J dropped 2; count of bases not matched to a gene: 5. CDR3 length: 14 amino acids. CDR3 coding DNA: TGTGCCAGCTCGCCGATAGCGGGGCAAGAGACCCAGTACTTC. Translation gives CASSPIAGQETQYF.